Following are 27 T cell receptor beta chains from one sample sequenced in a study of T cell responses to AZD1222 COVID-19 vaccine. Sequencing used immunoSEQ multiplex PCR; TCRdb keeps in-frame clones, though not all of them. The table includes fewer than 110,000 clones, roughly 87% detected once. The sequencing here drew on peripheral blood, taken 28 days after the second AZD1222 dose. Every receptor here comes from an adult who received the AZD1222 COVID-19 vaccine.

The V call is TRBV7-2, the J call TRBJ1-5; D gene uncertain. CDR3 size: 15 residues. Germline CDR1 and CDR2: SGHTA and FQGNSA. V was pared by 1 base and J by 0 bases, with 7 bases between. CDR3 in amino acids: CASSLVGYSNQPQHF. Written as DNA, the CDR3 is TGTGCCAGCAGCTTAGTGGGGTATAGCAATCAGCCCCAGCATTTT.

The chain carries TRBV28 and TRBJ2-1, with D perhaps matching TRBD1 (5 bases). V was clipped by 2 bases and J by 8 bases, with 13 bases between them. This CDR3 spans 14 amino acids. Looked up from germline, CDR1 is MDHEN and CDR2 is SYDVKM. CDR3 region: CASSLGTQGYEQFF. The CDR3 nucleotides are TGTGCCAGCAGTTTAGGTACGCAGGGATATGAGCAGTTCTTC.

This chain uses TRBV6-2 or TRBV6-3 with TRBJ2-3, with 11 bases fitting TRBD2. Germline V gives CDR1 MNHEY, CDR2 SVGEGT. V gave up 3 bases and J gave up 3 bases; unmatched junction bases: 5. This CDR3 spans 16 amino acids. CDR3 sequence (DNA): TGTGCCAGCAGTTATTCCCGACTAGCGGGGACAGATACGCAGTATTTT. Translating gives CASSYSRLAGTDTQYF.

This clone was counted a few times. The CDR3 spells CASSPPAGAAYEQYF. The CDR3 bases are TGTGCCAGCTCACCACCGGCGGGGGCCGCCTACGAGCAGTACTTC. The chain combines TRBV18 with TRBJ2-7, with D perhaps matching TRBD2 (7 bases). The CDR3 consists of 15 residues. Deletions cut 0 bases from V and 2 bases from J, with 11 bases between. Germline-derived CDR1 and CDR2 are KGHSH and LQKENI. Drawing the rest from reference TRBV18 and TRBJ2-7, the complete variable domain is NAGVMQNPRHLVRRRGQEARLRCSPMKGHSHVYWYRQLPEEGLKFMVYLQKENIIDESGMPKERFSAEFPKEGPSILRIQQVVRGDSAAYFCASSPPAGAAYEQYFGPGTRLTVT.

This clone was seen just once. The DNA for the CDR3 is TGCAGTGCTCGGGGGTGGAGGACAGATACGCAGTATTTT. As protein: CSARGWRTDTQYF. The chain carries TRBV29-1 and TRBJ2-3; maybe TRBD2 (6 bases). Per germline, CDR1 SQVTM and CDR2 ANQGSEA. The CDR3 runs to 13 residues.

J is TRBJ2-2 and V is TRBV12-3 or TRBV12-4; D uncertain. The V end was cut by 0 bases, the J end by 7 bases, with 3 bases between. This CDR3 is 12 amino acids long. CDR3 in amino acids: CASSLAGGELFF. As DNA, the CDR3 is TGTGCCAGCAGTTTAGCGGGCGGGGAGCTGTTTTTT.

The genes are TRBV5-1 and TRBJ1-1; 7 bases line up with TRBD1. CDR3 length: 15 residues. V was pared by 3 bases and J by 0 bases, with 5 bases of the junction left unmatched. CDR1 SGHRS and CDR2 YFSETQ come from the germline V gene. The CDR3 DNA reads as TGCGCCAGCAGCTGGAACAGGGGCGTGAACACTGAAGCTTTCTTT. It translates to CASSWNRGVNTEAFF.

The V call is TRBV4-1, the J call TRBJ2-3; D unresolved. This CDR3 is built from 14 residues. Germline V gene data show CDR1 as MGHRA and CDR2 as YSYEKL. V was pared by 8 bases and J by 1 base, with 13 bases between. In DNA form, the CDR3 reads TGCGCCAGCCGGAATTGGGTTGGCACAGATACGCAGTATTTT. This translates into CASRNWVGTDTQYF.

The rearrangement joins TRBV15 to TRBJ2-5; possibly TRBD1 for D (6 bases). Germline V CDR1 and CDR2: LNHNV, YYDKDF (reference sequence). The V and J ends lost 0 bases and 1 base respectively, with 9 bases between them. This CDR3 has 15 residues. CDR3 sequence reads: CATSRDPGVQETQYF. The DNA for the CDR3 is TGTGCCACCAGCAGAGATCCAGGGGTCCAAGAGACCCAGTACTTC.

The chain uses TRBV27 and TRBJ1-1; maybe TRBD1 (5 bases). There are 14 residues in the CDR3. Deletions cut 3 bases from V and 1 base from J, with 9 bases between. The germline gives CDR1 MNHEY, CDR2 SMNVEV (reference sequence). The CDR3: CASSLGGRNTEAFF. In DNA form, the CDR3 reads TGTGCCAGCAGTTTGGGGGGGAGGAACACTGAAGCTTTCTTT.

This chain uses TRBV4-1 with TRBJ2-3, with 8 bases matching TRBD2. Per germline, CDR1 MGHRA and CDR2 YSYEKL. The CDR3 is made up of 17 amino acids. The ends lost 4 bases at V and 2 bases at J; junction bases unmatched: 11. The CDR3 sequence is CASSPEGVAGTTDTQYF. The CDR3 coding sequence is TGCGCCAGCAGCCCCGAGGGAGTAGCGGGGACCACAGATACGCAGTATTTT.

The J gene is TRBJ2-7, the V gene TRBV5-5, with no clear D. Germline loops: CDR1 SGHKS, CDR2 YYEKEE (reference sequence). The CDR3 runs 14 residues. The V end lost 0 bases, the J end lost 5 bases, and 12 bases lay between the germline ends. The CDR3 nucleotides are TGTGCCAGCAGCTTGGACCCGTCCGCAAACGAGCAGTACTTC. Amino acids: CASSLDPSANEQYF.

The chain employs TRBV3-1 (or the pseudogene TRBV3-2) and TRBJ2-7; 10 bases align to TRBD1. CDR1 and CDR2 (germline): LGHDT, YNNKEL (reference sequence). The CDR3 totals 17 residues. With 4 bases clipped from V and 3 bases from J, the junction kept 12 bases outside the gene matches. The CDR3 coding sequence is TGTGCCAGCAGCCCGGAACTCCCCGGGACAGGGGTCTACGAGCAGTACTTC. This encodes CASSPELPGTGVYEQYF.

V usage is TRBV19 and J usage is TRBJ1-5; TRBD1 might be the D (6 bases). With 11 bases removed from V and 6 bases from J, the gap between germline ends came to 20 bases. CDR3 length: 14 residues. Germline CDR1 and CDR2: LNHDA and SQIVND (reference sequence). DNA for the CDR3: TGTGCCGGGGCGGGGGGGGCGCCCGGTCAGCCCCAGCATTTT. This encodes CAGAGGAPGQPQHF. Combining the CDR3 with reference TRBV19 and TRBJ1-5 gives the whole variable domain DGGITQSPKYLFRKEGQNVTLSCEQNLNHDAMYWYRQDPGQGLRLIYYSQIVNDFQKGDIAEGYSVSREKKESFPLTVTSAQKNPTAFYLCAGAGGAPGQPQHFGDGTRLSIL.

This sequence joins TRBV7-2 and TRBJ2-7, with 7 bases fitting TRBD2. CDR1 and CDR2 from the germline V gene are SGHTA and FQGNSA. V was pared by 3 bases and J by 3 bases, with 8 bases of the junction left unmatched. The CDR3 consists of 15 residues. The CDR3 DNA is TGTGCCAGCAGCTTTTGGGGGGGAACGGGCTACGAGCAGTACTTC. Encoded protein: CASSFWGGTGYEQYF.

The chain uses TRBV6-5 and TRBJ1-5, with D tentatively TRBD1 (6 bases). Germline assignment: CDR1 MNHEY and CDR2 SVGAGI. V lost 2 bases and J lost 4, with 9 bases in between. This CDR3 comprises 14 residues. In nucleotides, the CDR3 is TGTGCCAGCAGTTACAACAGGGAGAATCAGCCCCAGCATTTT. Its translation: CASSYNRENQPQHF.

J is TRBJ2-5 and V is TRBV9, with unresolved D. CDR3 length: 14 residues. Germline loops: CDR1 SGDLS, CDR2 YYNGEE. The ends were cut back, 0 bases at V and 2 bases at J, with 8 bases in the middle. CDR3 in amino acids: CASSVASRQETQYF. CDR3 nucleotide sequence: TGTGCCAGCAGCGTAGCGTCCCGGCAAGAGACCCAGTACTTC.

This rearrangement joins TRBV14 to TRBJ2-5, with 8 bases identical to TRBD2. This CDR3 has 14 amino acids. V lost 1 base and J lost 5; bases outside the gene matches: 3. Germline V CDR1 and CDR2: SGHDN, FVKESK. CDR3 residues: CASSQGPGGETQYF. The CDR3 coding sequence is TGTGCCAGCAGCCAAGGTCCGGGGGGGGAGACCCAGTACTTC.

The J gene is TRBJ2-1, the V gene TRBV7-6, with TRBD1 identical over 9 bases. This CDR3 is built from 15 residues. Trimming took 0 bases from V and 7 from J; bases not matched to a gene: 4. Germline V gene lookup returns CDR1 SGHVS and CDR2 FNYEAQ. This CDR3 reads CASSLAPGQGNEQFF. CDR3 DNA sequence: TGTGCCAGCAGCTTAGCGCCGGGACAGGGAAATGAGCAGTTCTTC. The full variable domain, completed using reference TRBV7-6 and TRBJ2-1, is GAGVSQSPRYKVTKRGQDVALRCDPISGHVSLYWYRQALGQGPEFLTYFNYEAQQDKSGLPNDRFSAERPEGSISTLTIQRTEQRDSAMYRCASSLAPGQGNEQFFGPGTRLTVL.

CDR3 in amino acids: CSVERGRYQETQYF. DNA of the CDR3: TGCAGCGTTGAACGAGGGCGGTACCAAGAGACCCAGTACTTC. This chain joins TRBV29-1 and TRBJ2-5; a possible D gene is TRBD2 (5 bases). Germline V lookup: CDR1 SQVTM, CDR2 ANQGSEA. V was trimmed by 2 bases and J by 0 bases, leaving 10 bases between them. The CDR3 loop spans 14 amino acids.

This clone has a single count. In nucleotides, the CDR3 is TGTGCCAGCAGTCCTCAACCAGGGACACCGGCGCCTAACTATGGCTACACCTTC. Translation gives CASSPQPGTPAPNYGYTF. The V and J genes are TRBV6-6 and TRBJ1-2, with a weak D call TRBD1 (6 bases). With 5 bases removed from V and 0 bases from J, the gap between germline ends came to 22 bases. This CDR3 has 18 residues. Per the germline V gene, CDR1 is MNHNY and CDR2 is SVGAGI (reference sequence).

CDR3 region: CASRGTGHGPGTFYEQYF. For the CDR3, the DNA is TGTGCCAGCAGGGGGACCGGCCATGGACCAGGGACCTTCTACGAGCAGTACTTC. V is TRBV28 and J is TRBJ2-7; D possibly matches TRBD1 or TRBD2 (5 bases each). The germline V gene has CDR1 MDHEN and CDR2 SYDVKM. The CDR3 has 18 residues. Deletions cut 6 bases from V and 3 bases from J, with 27 bases between. Complete variable domain (other parts from reference TRBV28 and TRBJ2-7): DVKVTQSSRYLVKRTGEKVFLECVQDMDHENMFWYRQDPGLGLRLIYFSYDVKMKEKGDIPEGYSVSREKKERFSLILESASTNQTSMYLCASRGTGHGPGTFYEQYFGPGTRLTVT.

The chain employs TRBV6-5 and TRBJ1-2, with D perhaps TRBD1 (6 bases). Germline V gene lookup returns CDR1 MNHEY and CDR2 SVGAGI. Trimming took off 0 bases at V and 2 bases at J, with 10 bases between the two ends. The CDR3 spans 15 residues. The CDR3 DNA reads TGTGCCAGCAGTTACTCGACAGGCAGAAACTATGGCTACACCTTC. Protein sequence: CASSYSTGRNYGYTF.

The rearrangement joins TRBV10-3 to TRBJ1-3; D is uncertain. Germline CDR1 is ENHRY and CDR2 is SYGVKD. Trimming stripped 0 bases from V and 0 bases from J, with 6 bases between. The CDR3 is made up of 15 amino acids. The CDR3 protein is CAISESPVSGNTIYF. The CDR3 DNA sequence: TGTGCCATCAGTGAGTCACCGGTCTCTGGAAACACCATATATTTT.

The V gene is TRBV28, the J gene TRBJ2-7; tentatively, D is TRBD1 or TRBD2 (5 bases each). The CDR3 has 12 residues. V dropped 10 bases and J dropped 6 bases, with 16 bases sitting between them. Germline loops: CDR1 MDHEN, CDR2 SYDVKM. The CDR3, as DNA: TGTGCCACCTCTGGGGCCCGGGGCGAGCAGTACTTC. This sequence encodes CATSGARGEQYF.

This clone was counted between two and nine times. This sequence joins TRBV12-5 and TRBJ1-1; D not certain. In germline, CDR1 is LGHNT, CDR2 FRNRAP. The CDR3 has 14 residues. V was cut by 1 base and J by 1 base, with 7 bases left in between. The CDR3 DNA follows: TGTGCTAGTGGTTTGGCTGAGACGAACACTGAAGCTTTCTTT. Amino acid sequence: CASGLAETNTEAFF.

This sequence joins TRBV27 and TRBJ2-7; TRBD1 agrees at 8 bases. The V gene's germline CDR1 is MNHEY and CDR2 SMNVEV (reference sequence). V was clipped by 5 bases and J by 6 bases; unmatched bases: 6. The CDR3 length is 13 residues. The CDR3 sequence: CASSISGGSEQYF. CDR3 DNA sequence: TGTGCCAGCAGTATCTCAGGGGGCTCCGAGCAGTACTTC.